A selection of T cell receptor beta chains follows, all from one sample in a study of CD8+ T cells in alopecia areata. Generated by immunoSEQ multiplex PCR, the TCRdb table keeps only in-frame clones and is missing some. Of roughly 75,000 clones listed, roughly 61% were seen once; the top ten hold roughly 15%. The sequencing used CD8+ T cells sorted from blood, collected at week 0. These receptors all stem from a human donor with alopecia areata. Each CDR3 is given with its conserved first and last residue. The order of the fields is J gene, V gene, clone size, D gene, CDR3 protein, CDR3 DNA. D genes are given only for firm matches. For some rows the clone size is stated as once, few or many, or as a class when expanded; others skip it.

j_gene: TRBJ1-4; v_gene: TRBV4-1; abundance: once; d_gene: -; CDR3aa: CASSTPQATNEKLFF; CDR3nt: TGCGCCAGCAGCACACCGCAGGCCACTAATGAAAAACTGTTTTTT
j_gene: TRBJ2-1; v_gene: TRBV10-3; abundance: few; d_gene: -; CDR3aa: CAISDGLNEQFF; CDR3nt: TGTGCCATCAGTGACGGGCTGAATGAGCAGTTCTTC
j_gene: TRBJ1-1; v_gene: TRBV29-1; abundance: -; d_gene: -; CDR3aa: CSVEGKNTEAFF; CDR3nt: TGCAGCGTTGAAGGCAAGAACACTGAAGCTTTCTTT
j_gene: TRBJ2-7; v_gene: TRBV27; abundance: -; d_gene: -; CDR3aa: CASSPSTAYEQYF; CDR3nt: TGTGCCAGCAGTCCTTCGACAGCCTACGAGCAGTACTTC
j_gene: TRBJ2-7; v_gene: TRBV5-1; abundance: -; d_gene: -; CDR3aa: CASGDGYSYEQYF; CDR3nt: TGCGCCAGTGGGGACGGATACTCCTACGAGCAGTACTTC
j_gene: TRBJ1-2; v_gene: TRBV27; abundance: -; d_gene: -; CDR3aa: CASSFVGSFSGYTF; CDR3nt: TGTGCCAGCAGTTTTGTTGGGAGTTTTAGTGGCTACACCTTC
j_gene: TRBJ1-1; v_gene: TRBV7-9; abundance: few; d_gene: -; CDR3aa: CASSFLTWTGDTEAFF; CDR3nt: TGTGCCAGCAGCTTCCTGACTTGGACGGGGGACACTGAAGCTTTCTTT
j_gene: TRBJ2-1; v_gene: TRBV10-3; abundance: -; d_gene: -; CDR3aa: CASSPVGGYNEQFF; CDR3nt: TGTGCCAGCAGCCCGGTGGGGGGCTACAATGAGCAGTTCTTC
j_gene: TRBJ2-5; v_gene: TRBV6-5; abundance: -; d_gene: TRBD2; CDR3aa: CASSYSSAGEETQYF; CDR3nt: TGTGCCAGCAGTTACTCGTCAGCGGGGGAGGAGACCCAGTACTTC
j_gene: TRBJ1-1; v_gene: TRBV27; abundance: -; d_gene: -; CDR3aa: CASSGQRGTEAFF; CDR3nt: TGTGCCAGCAGTGGACAGCGGGGCACTGAAGCTTTCTTT
j_gene: TRBJ2-5; v_gene: TRBV5-6; abundance: -; d_gene: TRBD2; CDR3aa: CASSSTSGGQYQETQYF; CDR3nt: TGTGCCAGCAGCTCAACTAGCGGGGGGCAGTACCAAGAGACCCAGTACTTC
j_gene: TRBJ2-5; v_gene: TRBV9; abundance: few; d_gene: TRBD2; CDR3aa: CASSVEGVAGETQYF; CDR3nt: TGTGCCAGCAGCGTAGAAGGAGTAGCGGGCGAGACCCAGTACTTC
j_gene: TRBJ2-7; v_gene: TRBV30; abundance: -; d_gene: TRBD1; CDR3aa: CAWSSGTGVHEQYF; CDR3nt: TGTGCCTGGAGTTCCGGGACAGGGGTCCACGAGCAGTACTTC
j_gene: TRBJ1-2; v_gene: TRBV20-1; abundance: few; d_gene: -; CDR3aa: CSAIRQEGYTF; CDR3nt: TGCAGTGCCATCAGGCAGGAGGGCTACACCTTC
j_gene: TRBJ1-2; v_gene: TRBV7-8; abundance: -; d_gene: -; CDR3aa: CASSFYRENNYGYTF; CDR3nt: TGTGCCAGCAGCTTTTACAGGGAGAATAACTATGGCTACACCTTC
j_gene: TRBJ2-1; v_gene: TRBV14; abundance: -; d_gene: -; CDR3aa: CASSRRLANEQFF; CDR3nt: TGTGCCAGCAGCCGGCGGCTAGCCAATGAGCAGTTCTTC
j_gene: TRBJ1-2; v_gene: TRBV19; abundance: -; d_gene: -; CDR3aa: CASLLTGYGYTF; CDR3nt: TGTGCCAGTCTATTAACCGGGTATGGCTACACCTTC
j_gene: TRBJ1-1; v_gene: TRBV4-3; abundance: -; d_gene: -; CDR3aa: CASSQVGGSNTEAFF; CDR3nt: TGCGCCAGCAGCCAAGTGGGGGGCTCGAACACTGAAGCTTTCTTT
j_gene: TRBJ2-7; v_gene: TRBV7-2; abundance: -; d_gene: -; CDR3aa: CASTYAGEQYF; CDR3nt: TGTGCCAGCACCTACGCTGGCGAGCAGTACTTC
j_gene: TRBJ2-7; v_gene: TRBV7-9; abundance: few; d_gene: -; CDR3aa: CASSLGGSEQYF; CDR3nt: TGTGCCAGCAGCTTAGGGGGTAGCGAGCAGTACTTC
j_gene: TRBJ2-1; v_gene: TRBV10-3; abundance: few; d_gene: TRBD1; CDR3aa: CAISDPRDRTYNEQFF; CDR3nt: TGTGCCATCAGTGATCCCCGGGACAGAACCTACAATGAGCAGTTCTTC
j_gene: TRBJ2-1; v_gene: TRBV5-1; abundance: -; d_gene: TRBD1; CDR3aa: CASGYLQGPYNEQFF; CDR3nt: TGCGCCAGCGGATACCTACAGGGGCCCTACAATGAGCAGTTCTTC
j_gene: TRBJ2-5; v_gene: TRBV7-9; abundance: -; d_gene: TRBD1; CDR3aa: CASSLGGQYQETQYF; CDR3nt: TGTGCCAGCAGCTTAGGGGGACAGTACCAAGAGACCCAGTACTTC
j_gene: TRBJ1-1; v_gene: TRBV30; abundance: -; d_gene: -; CDR3aa: CAWSVLGNTEAFF; CDR3nt: TGTGCCTGGAGTGTATTGGGGAACACTGAAGCTTTCTTT
j_gene: TRBJ2-7; v_gene: TRBV5-4; abundance: few; d_gene: -; CDR3aa: CASSQGVTGFYEQYF; CDR3nt: TGCGCCAGCAGCCAAGGCGTCACGGGGTTCTACGAGCAGTACTTC
j_gene: TRBJ2-7; v_gene: TRBV29-1; abundance: few; d_gene: TRBD1; CDR3aa: CSVEVYGTGGEEQYF; CDR3nt: TGCAGCGTTGAAGTTTACGGGACAGGGGGGGAGGAGCAGTACTTC
j_gene: TRBJ1-1; v_gene: TRBV4-1; abundance: -; d_gene: -; CDR3aa: CASSQVVAGNPSSTEAFF; CDR3nt: TGCGCCAGCAGCCAAGTCGTTGCAGGGAACCCCTCTAGCACTGAAGCTTTCTTT
j_gene: TRBJ1-1; v_gene: TRBV4-1; abundance: -; d_gene: -; CDR3aa: CASSQDGEEDTEAFF; CDR3nt: TGCGCCAGCAGCCAAGACGGGGAAGAGGACACTGAAGCTTTCTTT
j_gene: TRBJ1-5; v_gene: TRBV4-1; abundance: -; d_gene: TRBD1; CDR3aa: CASSQVLPTGKEQPQHF; CDR3nt: TGCGCCAGCAGCCAAGTCCTGCCGACAGGGAAGGAGCAGCCCCAGCATTTT
j_gene: TRBJ1-2; v_gene: TRBV5-1; abundance: -; d_gene: -; CDR3aa: CASSSQPRVGSNYGYTF; CDR3nt: TGCGCCAGCAGCTCCCAGCCAAGGGTGGGTTCTAACTATGGCTACACCTTC
j_gene: TRBJ1-1; v_gene: TRBV29-1; abundance: few; d_gene: -; CDR3aa: CSVVQNTEAFF; CDR3nt: TGCAGCGTTGTCCAGAACACTGAAGCTTTCTTT
j_gene: TRBJ2-2; v_gene: TRBV19; abundance: -; d_gene: TRBD2; CDR3aa: CASSISGGGAGELFF; CDR3nt: TGTGCCAGTAGTATCAGCGGGGGAGGCGCCGGGGAGCTGTTTTTT
j_gene: TRBJ2-1; v_gene: TRBV5-1; abundance: -; d_gene: -; CDR3aa: CASSSVHNEQFF; CDR3nt: TGCGCCAGCAGCTCGGTCCACAATGAGCAGTTCTTC
j_gene: TRBJ2-1; v_gene: TRBV27; abundance: many; d_gene: -; CDR3aa: CASSFGGTRPFGNEQFF; CDR3nt: TGTGCCAGCAGTTTTGGCGGGACCCGACCTTTTGGCAATGAGCAGTTCTTC
j_gene: TRBJ2-7; v_gene: TRBV4-1; abundance: few; d_gene: TRBD2; CDR3aa: CASSQTVAGGNEQYF; CDR3nt: TGCGCCAGCAGCCAAACCGTAGCGGGAGGGAATGAGCAGTACTTC
j_gene: TRBJ2-3; v_gene: TRBV29-1; abundance: -; d_gene: TRBD2; CDR3aa: CSVEGGLAGFSSTDTQYF; CDR3nt: TGCAGCGTTGAAGGGGGCCTAGCGGGTTTCTCTAGCACAGATACGCAGTATTTT
j_gene: TRBJ1-5; v_gene: TRBV9; abundance: once; d_gene: -; CDR3aa: CASSLGGVINQPQHF; CDR3nt: TGTGCCAGCAGCCTAGGGGGGGTTATTAATCAGCCCCAGCATTTT